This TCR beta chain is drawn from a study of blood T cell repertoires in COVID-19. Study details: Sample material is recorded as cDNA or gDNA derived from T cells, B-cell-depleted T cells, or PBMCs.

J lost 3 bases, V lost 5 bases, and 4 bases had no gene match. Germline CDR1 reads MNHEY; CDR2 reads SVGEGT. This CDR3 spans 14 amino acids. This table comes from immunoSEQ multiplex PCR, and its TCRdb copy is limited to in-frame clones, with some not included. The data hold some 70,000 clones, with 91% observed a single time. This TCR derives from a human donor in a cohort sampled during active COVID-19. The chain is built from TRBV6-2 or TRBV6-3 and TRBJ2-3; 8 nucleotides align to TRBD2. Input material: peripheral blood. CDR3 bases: TGTGCCAGCAGTAACCCGGGGGGGACAGATACGCAGTATTTT. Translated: CASSNPGGTDTQYF.